This note documents a single TCR beta chain sequence. Its matching antigen is unknown. A universal primer site arose from template switching, and cDNA bore unique molecular identifiers. TCRdb re-analysed the 5' RACE reads in MiXCR, keeping a single row per CDR3 protein. Of approximately 680,000 distinct CDR3 sequences in the sample, about 7.1% were seen once. This sample is drawn from a study of identical twins. This CDR3 has 15 amino acids. V was clipped by 0 bases and J by 0 bases, with 9 bases between them. Germline CDR1 reads SGHRS; CDR2 reads YFSETQ. Study results and limitations: Out-of-frame sharing of TCR alpha in monozygotic twins was underestimated by models. Whereas memory repertoires showed no such difference, abundant cord blood beta clonotypes carried fewer insertions.

The same data also went into a second study, on yellow fever vaccine responses in identical twins.

The sample comprised PBMCs. This receptor was taken from a woman younger than 35 in good health. V usage is TRBV5-1 and J usage is TRBJ1-1, with D unclear. The DNA for the CDR3 is TGCGCCAGCAGCTTGGACAGAGAGTTGAACACTGAAGCTTTCTTT. The encoded protein is CASSLDRELNTEAFF.